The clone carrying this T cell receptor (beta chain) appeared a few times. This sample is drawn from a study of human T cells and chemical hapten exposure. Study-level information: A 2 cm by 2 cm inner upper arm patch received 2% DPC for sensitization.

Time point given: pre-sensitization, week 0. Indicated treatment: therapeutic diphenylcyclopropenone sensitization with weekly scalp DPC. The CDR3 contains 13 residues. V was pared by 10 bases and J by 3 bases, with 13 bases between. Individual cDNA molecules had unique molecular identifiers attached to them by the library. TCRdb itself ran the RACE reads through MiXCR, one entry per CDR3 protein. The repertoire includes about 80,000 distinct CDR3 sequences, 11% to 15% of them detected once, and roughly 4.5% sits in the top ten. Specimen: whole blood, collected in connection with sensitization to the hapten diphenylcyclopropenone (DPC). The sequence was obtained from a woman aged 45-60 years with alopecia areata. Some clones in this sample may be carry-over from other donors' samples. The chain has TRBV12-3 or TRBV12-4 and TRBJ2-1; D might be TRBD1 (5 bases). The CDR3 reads CANIFDSYNEQFF. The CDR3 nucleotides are TGTGCCAACATTTTCGACAGCTACAATGAGCAGTTCTTC.